Listed here are 30 T cell receptor beta chains from one sample, sequenced in a study of shared clonotypes between healthy human individuals. The protocol was immunoSEQ multiplex PCR, while the TCRdb copy is restricted to in-frame clones and leaves out a portion. The table shows about 300,000 clones, with around 72% occurring only once. Source material: memory CD4+ T cells sorted from blood. Stated subset: CD45RA-negative fraction. The receptors derive from a man aged 25-45 years in good health.

The chain has TRBV28 and TRBJ1-2; tentative D call: TRBD1 (5 bases). The V end was cut by 5 bases, the J end by 7 bases, with 20 bases between. The germline V gene encodes CDR1 MDHEN and CDR2 SYDVKM. This CDR3 has 15 residues. The CDR3, as DNA: TGTGCCAGCAGTCCGGGACTACGGCTAATGGGTGGCTACACCTTC. Translation gives CASSPGLRLMGGYTF.

This clone was found a few times. The chain combines TRBV5-1 with TRBJ1-4; 8 bases align to TRBD1. Per the germline V gene, CDR1 is SGHRS and CDR2 is YFSETQ. CDR3 length: 14 residues. V trimming: 4 bases; J trimming: 4 bases; junction bases outside the gene matches: 3. As DNA, the CDR3 is TGCGCCAGCAGCGACAGGGGTAATAATGAAAAACTGTTTTTT. Amino acid sequence: CASSDRGNNEKLFF. Looking up the rest from reference TRBV5-1 and TRBJ1-4 gives the full variable domain: KAGVTQTPRYLIKTRGQQVTLSCSPISGHRSVSWYQQTPGQGLQFLFEYFSETQRNKGNFPGRFSGRQFSNSRSEMNVSTLELGDSALYLCASSDRGNNEKLFFGSGTQLSVL.

This clone was seen a few times. V and J are TRBV5-1 and TRBJ1-1; D possibly corresponds to TRBD1 (5 bases). Germline assignment: CDR1 SGHRS and CDR2 YFSETQ. The CDR3 runs to 16 residues. Trimming removed 6 bases from V and 1 base from J, with 19 bases in between. This CDR3 reads CASTRGRGQWNTEAFF. The CDR3, as DNA: TGCGCCAGCACCCGGGGCCGGGGTCAGTGGAACACTGAAGCTTTCTTT.

This clone was detected only once. This likely stems from a read error, as it lies one base from a far larger clone. The chain employs TRBV6-6 and TRBJ1-5; no definite D call. CDR1 is MNHNY and CDR2 is SVGAGI in the germline V gene (reference sequence). The CDR3 has 14 amino acids. Deletions cut 2 bases from V and 0 bases from J, with 5 bases between. CDR3 sequence: CASSYGHSNQPQHF. As DNA, the CDR3 is TGTGCCAGCAGTTACGGGCATAGCAATCAGCCCCAGCATTTT.

CDR3 nucleotides: TGTGCCAGCAGCCAACCCGGACTTTTAGTACCTGATACGCAGTATTTT. Translation: CASSQPGLLVPDTQYF. V is TRBV11-2 and J is TRBJ2-3; D is possibly TRBD2 (5 bases). Trimming pared 5 bases from V and 6 bases from J, leaving 21 bases between. The CDR3 is made up of 16 amino acids. CDR1 and CDR2 (germline): SGHAT, FQNNGV.

J is TRBJ2-3 and V is TRBV7-3; D is unresolved. V dropped 1 base and J dropped 0 bases, with 8 bases sitting between them. Germline values: CDR1 SGHTA, CDR2 FQGTGA. This CDR3 is 15 amino acids long. The CDR3 here is CASSLRWASTDTQYF. CDR3 in DNA: TGTGCCAGCAGCTTAAGATGGGCTAGCACAGATACGCAGTATTTT. The full variable domain, its missing parts supplied by reference TRBV7-3 and TRBJ2-3, is GAGVSQTPSNKVTEKGKYVELRCDPISGHTALYWYRQSLGQGPEFLIYFQGTGAADDSGLPNDRFFAVRPEGSVSTLKIQRTERGDSAVYLCASSLRWASTDTQYFGPGTRLTVL.

This chain connects TRBV28 to TRBJ1-5; the match to TRBD1 covers 8 bases. Germline trimming cut 6 bases from V and 5 bases from J; bases unmatched to any gene: 9. From germline, CDR1 is MDHEN and CDR2 SYDVKM. The length of the CDR3 is 15 residues. CDR3 sequence reads: CASRPRQGPDQPQHF. CDR3 in DNA: TGTGCCAGCAGACCTAGACAGGGGCCAGATCAGCCCCAGCATTTT. Complete variable domain (other parts from reference TRBV28 and TRBJ1-5): DVKVTQSSRYLVKRTGEKVFLECVQDMDHENMFWYRQDPGLGLRLIYFSYDVKMKEKGDIPEGYSVSREKKERFSLILESASTNQTSMYLCASRPRQGPDQPQHFGDGTRLSIL.

This rearrangement joins TRBV30 to TRBJ2-3, with TRBD2 identical over 10 bases. Germline-derived CDR1 and CDR2 are GTSNPN and SVGIG (reference sequence). J gave up 10 bases and V 0 bases, and 7 bases lay outside the gene matches. The CDR3 is made up of 14 amino acids. Here the CDR3 DNA reads TGTGCCTGGAGTGTAGCGGGAGGGCCTCCGTCGCAGTATTTT. Its translation is CAWSVAGGPPSQYF.

This clone was seen ten or more times. The chain has TRBV9 and TRBJ1-2; TRBD1 matches at 11 bases. There are 16 residues in the CDR3. V dropped 4 bases and J dropped 6; count of bases not matched to a gene: 11. CDR1 is SGDLS and CDR2 is YYNGEE in the germline V gene. The CDR3 DNA reads TGTGCCAGCAGCCTCCGGGACAGGGGGATTTCGGATGGCTACACCTTC. This encodes CASSLRDRGISDGYTF.

The chain recombines TRBV15 with TRBJ2-1; 8 nucleotides match TRBD2. The CDR3 covers 15 residues. Germline V gene sequence: CDR1 LNHNV, CDR2 YYDKDF (reference sequence). V dropped 4 bases and J dropped 4; count of bases not matched to a gene: 6. CDR3 residues: CATSNLAGSYNEQFF. The CDR3 region has the DNA TGTGCCACCAGCAACCTAGCGGGCAGTTACAATGAGCAGTTCTTC.

The chain recombines TRBV11-3 with TRBJ2-7, with TRBD1 identical over 9 bases. Germline assignment: CDR1 SGHNT and CDR2 YENEEA. V lost 5 bases, J lost 5 bases, and 10 bases stayed unmatched. The CDR3 sequence is 15 residues long. The DNA for the CDR3 is TGTGCCAGCAGCCCCGCCGGGACAGGGACCAACGAGCAGTACTTC. It codes for CASSPAGTGTNEQYF.

The V gene is TRBV11-3, the J gene TRBJ2-3, with TRBD2 matching 10 bases. The CDR3 runs 15 residues. The germline CDR1 and CDR2 sequences are SGHNT and YENEEA. The V and J ends lost 2 bases and 7 bases, in that order; junction bases with no gene match: 6. DNA for the CDR3: TGTGCCAGCAGCTTATCAGCGGGAGGGTTGAATACGCAGTATTTT. This codes for CASSLSAGGLNTQYF.

This chain connects TRBV19 to TRBJ1-5; no clear D. Germline CDR1 LNHDA, CDR2 SQIVND (reference sequence). The CDR3 is 12 residues long. Trimming removed 2 bases at V and 8 bases at J, with 7 bases between. CDR3 sequence (DNA): TGTGCCAGTAGTATAAACATGGAGCCCCAGCATTTT. Translation gives CASSINMEPQHF.

The V call is TRBV6-1, the J call TRBJ1-2; weak D call: TRBD1 (5 bases). Trimming cost V 8 bases and J 2 bases, with 12 bases left between them. In germline, CDR1 is MNHNS, CDR2 SASEGT. The CDR3 sequence is 13 residues long. The CDR3 here is CASCHRPNYGYTF. CDR3 DNA sequence: TGTGCCAGCTGCCACAGGCCGAACTATGGCTACACCTTC.

The chain employs TRBV6-5 and TRBJ1-2; possible D gene TRBD1, 5 bases. This CDR3 is built from 14 residues. The V gene's germline CDR1 is MNHEY and CDR2 SVGAGI. Trimming pared 5 bases from V and 4 bases from J, leaving 14 bases between. Written as DNA, the CDR3 is TGTGCCAGCAGTCCTTCGGGGGGGGGCTATGGCTACACCTTC. It translates to CASSPSGGGYGYTF.

This chain uses TRBV5-1 with TRBJ2-1; D is ambiguous. The V gene's germline CDR1 is SGHRS and CDR2 YFSETQ. V lost 0 bases, J lost 9 bases, and 16 bases lay in between. CDR3 length equals 15 residues. Here the CDR3 DNA reads TGCGCCAGCAGCTTGGCCCTTGGGGTAGCCGGTGAGCAGTTCTTC. Translated, it gives CASSLALGVAGEQFF.

J is TRBJ2-5 and V is TRBV6-5, with TRBD2 matching 7 bases. This CDR3 contains 12 residues. The germline V gene encodes CDR1 MNHEY and CDR2 SVGAGI. V lost 6 bases and J lost 2; bases outside the gene matches: 0. CDR3 amino acids: CASRGGQETQYF. Written as DNA, the CDR3 is TGTGCCAGCAGGGGGGGGCAAGAGACCCAGTACTTC.

This clone turned up a few times. The chain recombines TRBV7-2 with TRBJ2-6, with unresolved D. The CDR3 is made up of 15 amino acids. Germline V gene lookup returns CDR1 SGHTA and CDR2 FQGNSA. The V gene lost 2 bases and the J gene lost 0 bases, with 5 bases spanning the gap. The CDR3 DNA reads as TGTGCCAGCAGCTTATTCCGCTCTGGGGCCAACGTCCTGACTTTC. It encodes CASSLFRSGANVLTF.

The chain uses TRBV30 and TRBJ2-3; weak D call: TRBD2 (5 bases). Germline-derived CDR1 and CDR2 are GTSNPN and SVGIG (reference sequence). This CDR3 has 17 amino acids. V was pared by 2 bases and J by 2 bases, with 20 bases between. CDR3 amino acids: CAWSHSRIVGDTDTQYF. The DNA for the CDR3 is TGTGCCTGGAGTCATTCGCGGATTGTCGGGGACACAGATACGCAGTATTTT.

This chain connects TRBV11-2 to TRBJ2-7; 9 nucleotides align to TRBD2. V shed 2 bases and J 5 bases; nucleotides not matched to a gene: 10. The CDR3 has 16 amino acids. Germline loops: CDR1 SGHAT, CDR2 FQNNGV. The CDR3: CASSLFVAGVGDEQYF. The CDR3 DNA reads as TGTGCCAGCAGCTTATTTGTAGCGGGAGTTGGGGACGAGCAGTACTTC.

This clone occurred a few times. The gene calls are TRBV19 and TRBJ2-6; TRBD2 is a possible D gene (5 bases). Germline CDR1 is LNHDA and CDR2 is SQIVND (reference sequence). Trimming removed 4 bases at V and 0 bases at J, with 7 bases between. The length of the CDR3 is 15 residues. The CDR3 loop is CASSTDFSGANVLTF. Here the CDR3 DNA reads TGTGCCAGTAGTACGGACTTCTCTGGGGCCAACGTCCTGACTTTC. The variable domain in full, completed from reference TRBV19 and TRBJ2-6, reads DGGITQSPKYLFRKEGQNVTLSCEQNLNHDAMYWYRQDPGQGLRLIYYSQIVNDFQKGDIAEGYSVSREKKESFPLTVTSAQKNPTAFYLCASSTDFSGANVLTFGAGSRLTVL.

There are many counts of this clone. The chain couples TRBV5-1 to TRBJ2-1; 8 bases fit TRBD1. Germline V CDR1 and CDR2: SGHRS, YFSETQ. Unmatched junction bases numbered 10, after V lost 4 bases and J lost 10 bases. The CDR3 consists of 14 residues. The CDR3, as DNA: TGCGCCAGCAGCAACGGACAGGGTGGCGGAGAGCAGTTCTTC. Translating it yields CASSNGQGGGEQFF. Full variable domain (remainder filled in from reference TRBV5-1 and TRBJ2-1): KAGVTQTPRYLIKTRGQQVTLSCSPISGHRSVSWYQQTPGQGLQFLFEYFSETQRNKGNFPGRFSGRQFSNSRSEMNVSTLELGDSALYLCASSNGQGGGEQFFGPGTRLTVL.

This sequence joins TRBV2 and TRBJ2-7; possibly TRBD1 or TRBD2 for D (5 bases each). This CDR3 contains 14 residues. V was pared by 4 bases and J by 6 bases, with 16 bases between. The germline CDR1 and CDR2 sequences are SNHLY and FYNNEI. CDR3 sequence reads: CASSGQVRGVEQYF. For the CDR3, the DNA is TGTGCCAGCAGTGGGCAGGTGCGAGGGGTCGAGCAGTACTTC.

The chain employs TRBV27 and TRBJ2-1; D is ambiguous. The germline V and J ends were trimmed by 5 bases and 9 bases, with 17 bases remaining between them. CDR3 length: 14 residues. Germline loops: CDR1 MNHEY, CDR2 SMNVEV (reference sequence). Here the CDR3 reads CASSLSIKGGEQFF. The CDR3 DNA follows: TGTGCCAGCAGTCTTTCCATCAAGGGCGGTGAGCAGTTCTTC.

V gene TRBV28 combines with J gene TRBJ2-7; D is ambiguous. There are 13 residues in the CDR3. Germline CDR1 MDHEN, CDR2 SYDVKM. V lost 4 bases, J lost 3 bases, and 10 bases lay in between. Written as DNA, the CDR3 is TGTGCCAGCAGTTCCGCGGACCGCTACGAGCAGTACTTC. This codes for CASSSADRYEQYF.

This clone was seen only a few times. CDR3 amino acids: CASSLVAGGPVYEQYF. CDR3 bases: TGTGCCAGCAGCTTGGTCGCGGGAGGGCCTGTGTACGAGCAGTACTTC. This chain links TRBV5-5 with TRBJ2-7, with 9 bases that match TRBD2. Germline lookup yields CDR1 SGHKS and CDR2 YYEKEE (reference sequence). The trim removed 0 bases at V and 4 bases at J, leaving 8 bases unmatched. This CDR3 has 16 residues. Full variable domain (remainder filled in from reference TRBV5-5 and TRBJ2-7): DAGVTQSPTHLIKTRGQQVTLRCSPISGHKSVSWYQQVLGQGPQFIFQYYEKEERGRGNFPDRFSARQFPNYSSELNVNALLLGDSALYLCASSLVAGGPVYEQYFGPGTRLTVT.

This sequence joins TRBV28 and TRBJ1-1; 12 bases line up with TRBD1. The CDR3 runs to 15 residues. With 5 bases clipped from V and 6 bases from J, the junction kept 7 bases outside the gene matches. Germline CDR1 and CDR2: MDHEN and SYDVKM. In DNA form, the CDR3 reads TGTGCCAGCAGTCCTCCCGGGACAGGGGGCCCTGAAGCTTTCTTT. Amino acid sequence: CASSPPGTGGPEAFF.

The rearrangement joins TRBV2 to TRBJ2-3; D possibly corresponds to TRBD1 (5 bases). The CDR3 spans 16 residues. Trimming took 8 bases from V and 3 from J, leaving 21 bases between them. CDR1 and CDR2 (germline): SNHLY, FYNNEI. The CDR3 region has the DNA TGTGCCAGCCCTACCAGGGAAGGGGTGAGGACAGATACGCAGTATTTT. It is translated as CASPTREGVRTDTQYF.

This clone has only a few counts. Written as DNA, the CDR3 is TGTGCTAGTGGGCCAGCGGGAGGGGACCCAATGCAGCAGTTCTTC. Translated: CASGPAGGDPMQQFF. The chain links TRBV12-5 to TRBJ2-1, with 10 bases aligning to TRBD2. The CDR3 totals 15 residues. Germline assignment: CDR1 LGHNT and CDR2 FRNRAP. Trimming cost V 6 bases and J 11 bases; bases outside gene matches: 13.

The gene calls are TRBV19 and TRBJ2-1; 11 nucleotides match TRBD2. The ends lost 1 base at V and 6 bases at J; junction bases unmatched: 2. Germline loops: CDR1 LNHDA, CDR2 SQIVND (reference sequence). There are 15 residues in the CDR3. CDR3 protein: CASSIGGTSGNEQFF. In DNA form, the CDR3 reads TGTGCCAGTAGTATAGGAGGGACTAGCGGCAATGAGCAGTTCTTC.